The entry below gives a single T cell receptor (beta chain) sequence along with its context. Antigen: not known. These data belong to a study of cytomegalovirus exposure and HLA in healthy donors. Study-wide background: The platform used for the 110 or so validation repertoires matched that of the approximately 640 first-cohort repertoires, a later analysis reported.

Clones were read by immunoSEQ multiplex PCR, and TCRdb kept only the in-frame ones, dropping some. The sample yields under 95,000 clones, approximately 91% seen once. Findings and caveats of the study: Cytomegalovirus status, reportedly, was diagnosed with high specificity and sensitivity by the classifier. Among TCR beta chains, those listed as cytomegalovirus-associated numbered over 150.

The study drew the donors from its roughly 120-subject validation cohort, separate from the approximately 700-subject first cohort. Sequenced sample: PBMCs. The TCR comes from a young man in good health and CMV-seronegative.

DNA of the CDR3: TGTGCCAGCAGCTTCCCTCCAGGGGGAAGTAATGAAAAACTGTTTTTT. Protein product: CASSFPPGGSNEKLFF. The chain employs TRBV7-9 and TRBJ1-4, with 7 bases that match TRBD1. The length of the CDR3 is 16 residues. Trimming removed 3 bases from V and 4 bases from J; junction bases left unmatched: 8. Looked up from germline, CDR1 is SEHNR and CDR2 is FQNEAQ (reference sequence). The whole variable domain, remainder taken from reference TRBV7-9 and TRBJ1-4, is DTGVSQNPRHKITKRGQNVTFRCDPISEHNRLYWYRQTLGQGPEFLTYFQNEAQLEKSRLLSDRFSAERPKGSFSTLEIQRTEQGDSAMYLCASSFPPGGSNEKLFFGSGTQLSVL.